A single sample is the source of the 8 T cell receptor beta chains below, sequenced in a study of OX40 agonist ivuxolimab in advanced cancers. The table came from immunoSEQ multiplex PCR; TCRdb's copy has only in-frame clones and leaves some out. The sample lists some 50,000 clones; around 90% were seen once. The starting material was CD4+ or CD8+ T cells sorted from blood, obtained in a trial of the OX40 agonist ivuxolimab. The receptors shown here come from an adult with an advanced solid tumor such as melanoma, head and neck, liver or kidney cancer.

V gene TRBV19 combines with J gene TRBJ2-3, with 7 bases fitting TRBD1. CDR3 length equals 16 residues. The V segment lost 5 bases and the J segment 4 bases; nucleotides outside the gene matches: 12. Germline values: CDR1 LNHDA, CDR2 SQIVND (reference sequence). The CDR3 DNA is TGTGCCAGTAGTTTGAACCCGGGACAGTCCGCAGATACGCAGTATTTT. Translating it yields CASSLNPGQSADTQYF.

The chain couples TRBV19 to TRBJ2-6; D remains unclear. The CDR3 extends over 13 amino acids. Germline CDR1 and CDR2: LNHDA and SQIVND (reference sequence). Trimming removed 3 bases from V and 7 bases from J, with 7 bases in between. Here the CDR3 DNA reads TGTGCCAGTAGTATGGGGTCCGCCAACGTCCTGACTTTC. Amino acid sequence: CASSMGSANVLTF.

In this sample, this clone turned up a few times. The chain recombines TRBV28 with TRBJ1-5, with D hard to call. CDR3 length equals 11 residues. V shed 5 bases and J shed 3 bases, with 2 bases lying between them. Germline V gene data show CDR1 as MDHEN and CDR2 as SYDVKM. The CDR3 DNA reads TGTGCCAGCAGTCCCAATCAGCCCCAGCATTTT. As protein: CASSPNQPQHF.

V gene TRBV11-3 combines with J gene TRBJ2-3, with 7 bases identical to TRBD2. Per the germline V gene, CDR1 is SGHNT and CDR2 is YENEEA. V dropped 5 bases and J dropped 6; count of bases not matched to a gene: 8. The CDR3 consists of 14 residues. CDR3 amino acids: CASSLGGTGDTQYF. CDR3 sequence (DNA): TGTGCCAGCAGCCTCGGGGGGACCGGGGATACGCAGTATTTT.

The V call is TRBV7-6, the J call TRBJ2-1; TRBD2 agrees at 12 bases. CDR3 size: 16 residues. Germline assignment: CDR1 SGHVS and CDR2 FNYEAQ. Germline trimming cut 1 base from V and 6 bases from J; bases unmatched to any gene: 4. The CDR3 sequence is CASSLVTSGRFNEQFF. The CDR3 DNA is TGTGCCAGCAGCTTAGTTACTAGCGGGAGGTTCAATGAGCAGTTCTTC.

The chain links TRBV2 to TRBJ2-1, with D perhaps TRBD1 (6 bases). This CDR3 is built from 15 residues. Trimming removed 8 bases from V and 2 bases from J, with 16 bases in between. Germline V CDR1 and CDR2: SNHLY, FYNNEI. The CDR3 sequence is CASRQGPTPYNEQFF. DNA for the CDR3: TGTGCCAGCCGTCAGGGGCCTACCCCCTACAATGAGCAGTTCTTC.

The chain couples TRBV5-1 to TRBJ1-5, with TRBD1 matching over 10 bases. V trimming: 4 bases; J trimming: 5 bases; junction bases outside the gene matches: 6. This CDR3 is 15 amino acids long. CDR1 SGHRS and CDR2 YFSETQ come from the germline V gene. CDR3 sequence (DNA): TGCGCCAGCAGCCCCGGGACAGGGGTGGATCAGCCCCAGCATTTT. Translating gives CASSPGTGVDQPQHF.

CDR3 sequence (DNA): TGTGCCAGCAGTGATTTGAGGGGGAACACTGAAGCTTTCTTT. Amino acids: CASSDLRGNTEAFF. The rearrangement uses TRBV2 and TRBJ1-1, with D possibly being TRBD1 (5 bases). V dropped 3 bases and J dropped 1 base, with 9 bases sitting between them. Germline V gives CDR1 SNHLY, CDR2 FYNNEI. This CDR3 has 14 residues.